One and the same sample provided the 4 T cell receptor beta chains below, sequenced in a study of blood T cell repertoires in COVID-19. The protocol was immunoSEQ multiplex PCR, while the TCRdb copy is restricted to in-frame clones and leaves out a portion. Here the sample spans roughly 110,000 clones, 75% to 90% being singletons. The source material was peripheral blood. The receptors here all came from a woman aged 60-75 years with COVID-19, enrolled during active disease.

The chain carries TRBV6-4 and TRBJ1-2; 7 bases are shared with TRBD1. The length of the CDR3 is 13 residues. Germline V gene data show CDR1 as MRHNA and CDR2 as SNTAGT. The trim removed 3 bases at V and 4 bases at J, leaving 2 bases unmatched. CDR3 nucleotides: TGTGCCAGCAGTGAGAGGACAGGCTATGGCTACACCTTC. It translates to CASSERTGYGYTF.

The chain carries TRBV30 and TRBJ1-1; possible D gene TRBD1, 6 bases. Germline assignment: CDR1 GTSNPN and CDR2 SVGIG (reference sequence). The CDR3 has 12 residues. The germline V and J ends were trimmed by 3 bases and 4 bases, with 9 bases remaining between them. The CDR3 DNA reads TGTGCCTGGAGAGGGGGTATCACTGAAGCTTTCTTT. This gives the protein CAWRGGITEAFF.

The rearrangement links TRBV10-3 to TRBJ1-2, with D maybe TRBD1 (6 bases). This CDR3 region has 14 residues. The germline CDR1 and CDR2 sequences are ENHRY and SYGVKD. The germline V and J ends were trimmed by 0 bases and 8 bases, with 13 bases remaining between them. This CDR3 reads CAISESRAGEGYTF. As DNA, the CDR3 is TGTGCCATCAGTGAGTCTAGAGCAGGGGAGGGCTACACCTTC.

The CDR3 sequence is CASSQTGLAFF. CDR3 nucleotides: TGTGCCAGCAGCCAAACAGGGTTAGCTTTCTTT. The V gene is TRBV3-1 (or the pseudogene TRBV3-2), the J gene TRBJ1-1; D perhaps matches TRBD1 (6 bases). V lost 2 bases and J 10 bases, leaving 8 bases between the germline ends. The CDR3 is 11 amino acids. Germline V CDR1 and CDR2: LGHDT, YNNKEL (reference sequence).